This is a list of T cell receptor beta chains from one sample in a study of T cell responses to AZD1222 COVID-19 vaccine. Some clones are missing from TCRdb's copy, which holds only in-frame ones; the method was immunoSEQ multiplex PCR. The sample consists of 40,000 to 60,000 clones, around 85% of them appearing once. Material: peripheral blood, obtained on day 0 of MenACWY control vaccination. The receptor set was obtained from an adult in good health. The CDR3 runs from the conserved cysteine through the conserved F or W. The D gene is left open where the match is weak. Rows give clone size only sometimes, using once, few, many, or a class for an expanded clone.

abundance	j_gene	v_gene	d_gene	CDR3aa
NA	TRBJ1-2	TRBV7-8	NA	CASSRSGGNYGYTF
NA	TRBJ1-2	TRBV9	NA	CASSVGGATYYGYTF
NA	TRBJ2-5	TRBV2	NA	CASRDTPSETQYF
NA	TRBJ2-4	TRBV28	NA	CASSPAPVGGDIQYF
NA	TRBJ2-6	TRBV5-1	NA	CASSLDGLQSGANVLTF
NA	TRBJ2-5	TRBV5-4	NA	CASSLDPGETQYF
NA	TRBJ2-6	TRBV30	NA	CAWNPASGANVLTF
NA	TRBJ1-1	TRBV5-4	NA	CASSETGTNTEAFF
once	TRBJ1-2	TRBV9	NA	CASSVDINGYTF
NA	TRBJ1-1	TRBV28	NA	CASSLRGSRMWNTEAFF
NA	TRBJ2-5	TRBV18	NA	CASSPRGPNGETQYF
NA	TRBJ1-6	TRBV3-1/TRBV3-2	NA	CASSQNTNRGNSPLHF
NA	TRBJ2-1	TRBV3-1/TRBV3-2	TRBD1	CASSQYGTAWNEQFF
NA	TRBJ1-1	TRBV5-1	NA	CASSQGHRDADTEAFF
NA	TRBJ2-7	TRBV3-1/TRBV3-2	TRBD2	CASSQGREGLLEQYF
NA	TRBJ2-5	TRBV19	TRBD2	CASSSRGTSGMTPQETQYF
NA	TRBJ2-7	TRBV4-1	TRBD1	CASSQEPGQALYEQYF
NA	TRBJ2-2	TRBV7-9	NA	CASSSRDSRAGELFF
NA	TRBJ2-7	TRBV30	TRBD1	CAWSLLGTGLEQYF
NA	TRBJ2-2	TRBV6-5	NA	CASSRTLGPTGELFF